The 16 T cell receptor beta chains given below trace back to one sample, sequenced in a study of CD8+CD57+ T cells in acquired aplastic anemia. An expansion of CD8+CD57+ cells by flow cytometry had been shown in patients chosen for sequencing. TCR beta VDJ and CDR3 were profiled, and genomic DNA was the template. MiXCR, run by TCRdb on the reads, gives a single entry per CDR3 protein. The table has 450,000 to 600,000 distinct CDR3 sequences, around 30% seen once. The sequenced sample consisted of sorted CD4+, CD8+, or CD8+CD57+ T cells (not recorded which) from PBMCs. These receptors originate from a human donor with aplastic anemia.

The CDR3 sequence is CASSLVGFFYEQYF. The CDR3 coding sequence is TGTGCCAGCAGCTTAGTAGGTTTTTTCTACGAGCAGTACTTC. V gene TRBV7-2 combines with J gene TRBJ2-7; D gene uncertain. The germline V and J ends were trimmed by 1 base and 3 bases, with 10 bases remaining between them. The CDR3 runs 14 residues. CDR1 SGHTA and CDR2 FQGNSA come from the germline V gene.

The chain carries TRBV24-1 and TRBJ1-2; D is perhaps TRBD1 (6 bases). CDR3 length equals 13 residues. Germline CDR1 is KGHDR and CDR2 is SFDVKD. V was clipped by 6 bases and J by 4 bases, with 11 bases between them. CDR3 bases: TGTGCCACCAGTCAGGGGCCAGGCTATGGCTACACCTTC. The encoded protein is CATSQGPGYGYTF.

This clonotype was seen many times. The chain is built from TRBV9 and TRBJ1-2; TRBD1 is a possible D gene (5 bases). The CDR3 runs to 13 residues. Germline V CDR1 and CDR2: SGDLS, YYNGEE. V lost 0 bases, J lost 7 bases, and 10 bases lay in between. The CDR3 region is CASSVDGGVGYTF. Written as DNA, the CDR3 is TGTGCCAGCAGCGTAGACGGAGGGGTTGGCTACACCTTC.

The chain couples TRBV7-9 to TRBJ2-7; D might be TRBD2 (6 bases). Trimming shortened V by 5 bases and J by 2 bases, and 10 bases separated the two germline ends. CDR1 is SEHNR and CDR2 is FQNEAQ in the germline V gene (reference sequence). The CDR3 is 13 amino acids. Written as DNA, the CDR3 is TGTGCCAGCAGCCAAGAGCGGGCCTACGAGCAGTACTTC. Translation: CASSQERAYEQYF.

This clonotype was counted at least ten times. The DNA for the CDR3 is TGTGCCAGCAGCCCCGTTCCAGGGGGCAGTGGCTACACCTTC. This translates into CASSPVPGGSGYTF. The J gene is TRBJ1-2, the V gene TRBV9; 8 bases map to TRBD1. Trimming cost V 4 bases and J 7 bases; bases outside gene matches: 9. The CDR3 extends over 14 amino acids. Germline V lookup: CDR1 SGDLS, CDR2 YYNGEE.

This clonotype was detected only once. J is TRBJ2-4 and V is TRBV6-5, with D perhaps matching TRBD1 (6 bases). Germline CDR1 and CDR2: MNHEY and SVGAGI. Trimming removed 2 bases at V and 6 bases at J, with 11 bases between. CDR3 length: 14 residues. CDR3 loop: CASSYQAGANIQYF. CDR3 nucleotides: TGTGCCAGCAGTTACCAGGCAGGGGCAAACATTCAGTACTTC.

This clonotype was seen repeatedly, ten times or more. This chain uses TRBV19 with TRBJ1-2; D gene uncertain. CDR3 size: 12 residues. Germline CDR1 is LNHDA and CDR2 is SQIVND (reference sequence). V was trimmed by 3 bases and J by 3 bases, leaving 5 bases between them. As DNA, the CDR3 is TGTGCCAGTAGTATTGCCGACTATGGCTACACCTTC. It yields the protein CASSIADYGYTF.

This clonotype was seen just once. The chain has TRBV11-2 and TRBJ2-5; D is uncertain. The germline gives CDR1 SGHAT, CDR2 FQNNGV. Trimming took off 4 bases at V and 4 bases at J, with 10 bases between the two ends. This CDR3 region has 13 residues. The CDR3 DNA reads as TGTGCCAGCAGCTCCTCTCAGTTAGAGACCCAGTACTTC. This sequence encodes CASSSSQLETQYF.

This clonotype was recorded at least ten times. CDR3 loop: CSVGRTLSSYEQYF. The CDR3 DNA reads as TGCAGCGTTGGTAGGACGCTAAGCTCCTACGAGCAGTACTTC. The chain has TRBV29-1 and TRBJ2-7; D is unclear. Germline V gene lookup returns CDR1 SQVTM and CDR2 ANQGSEA. The germline V and J ends were trimmed by 4 bases and 0 bases, with 13 bases remaining between them. The CDR3 consists of 14 residues.

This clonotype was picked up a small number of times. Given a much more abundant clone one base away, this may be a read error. CDR3 residues: CASSAGLGNTEASF. The CDR3 DNA is TGTGCCAGCAGCGCAGGACTTGGGAACACTGAAGCTTCCTTT. This chain links TRBV7-2 with TRBJ1-1; D remains unclear. Germline CDR1 reads SGHTA; CDR2 reads FQGNSA. The CDR3 totals 14 residues.

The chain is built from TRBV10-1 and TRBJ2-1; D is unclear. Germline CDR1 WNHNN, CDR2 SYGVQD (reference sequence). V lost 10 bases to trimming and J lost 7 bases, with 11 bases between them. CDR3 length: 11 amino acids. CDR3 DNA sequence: TGCGCCAACTACCATAGGAATGAGCAGTTCTTC. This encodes CANYHRNEQFF.

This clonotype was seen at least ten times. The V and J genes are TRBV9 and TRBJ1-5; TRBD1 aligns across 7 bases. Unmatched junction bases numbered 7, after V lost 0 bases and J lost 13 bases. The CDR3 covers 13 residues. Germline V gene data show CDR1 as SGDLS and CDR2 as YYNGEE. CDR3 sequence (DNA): TGTGCCAGCAGCGTAGCTTCCGGGACAGAGCAGCATTTT. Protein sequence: CASSVASGTEQHF.

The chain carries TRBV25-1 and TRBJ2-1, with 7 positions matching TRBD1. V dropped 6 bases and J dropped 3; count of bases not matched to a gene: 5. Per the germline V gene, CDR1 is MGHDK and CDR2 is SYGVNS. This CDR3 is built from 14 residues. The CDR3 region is CASRRQGDYNEQFF. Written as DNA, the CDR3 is TGTGCCAGCAGGAGACAGGGCGACTACAATGAGCAGTTCTTC.

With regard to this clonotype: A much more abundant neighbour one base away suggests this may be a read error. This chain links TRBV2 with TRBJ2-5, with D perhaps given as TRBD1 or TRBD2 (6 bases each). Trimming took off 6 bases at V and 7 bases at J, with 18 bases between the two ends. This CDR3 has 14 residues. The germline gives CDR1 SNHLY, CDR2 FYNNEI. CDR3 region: CASSERGDGGTQYF. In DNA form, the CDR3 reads TGTGCCAGCAGCGAGAGGGGGGATGGAGGGACCCAGTACTTC. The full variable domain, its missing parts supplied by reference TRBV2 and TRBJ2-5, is EPEVTQTPSHQVTQMGQEVILRCVPISNHLYFYWYRQILGQKVEFLVSFYNNEISEKSEIFDDQFSVERPDGSNFTLKIRSTKLEDSAMYFCASSERGDGGTQYFGPGTRLLVL.

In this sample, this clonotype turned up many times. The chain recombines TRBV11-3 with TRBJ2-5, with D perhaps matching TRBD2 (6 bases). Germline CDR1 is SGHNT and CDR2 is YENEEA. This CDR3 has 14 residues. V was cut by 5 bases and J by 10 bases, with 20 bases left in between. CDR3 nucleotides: TGTGCCAGCAGCGGGCTGCGGGAAAAGTTGGACCAGTACTTC. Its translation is CASSGLREKLDQYF. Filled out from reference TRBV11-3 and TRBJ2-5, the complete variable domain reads EAGVVQSPRYKIIEKKQPVAFWCNPISGHNTLYWYLQNLGQGPELLIRYENEEAVDDSQLPKDRFSAERLKGVDSTLKIQPAELGDSAVYLCASSGLREKLDQYFGPGTRLLVL.

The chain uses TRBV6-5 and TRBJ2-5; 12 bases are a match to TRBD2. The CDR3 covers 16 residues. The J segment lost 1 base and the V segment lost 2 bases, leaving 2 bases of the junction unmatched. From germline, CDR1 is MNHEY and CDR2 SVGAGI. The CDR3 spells CASSYGLAGSQETQYF. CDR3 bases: TGTGCCAGCAGTTACGGACTAGCGGGGTCCCAAGAGACCCAGTACTTC.